The clone carrying this TCR beta chain was seen once. Both 60 Vbeta primers and 13 Jbeta primers went into the PCR. The protocol was immunoSEQ multiplex PCR, while the TCRdb copy is restricted to in-frame clones and leaves out a portion. The table has approximately 150,000 clones, approximately 71% seen once. This entry belongs to a study of cytomegalovirus exposure and HLA in healthy donors. CDR3 length: 14 residues. Germline values: CDR1 SGHNT, CDR2 YYREEE (reference sequence). V was pared by 4 bases and J by 4 bases, with 14 bases between. The chain carries TRBV5-4 and TRBJ1-2; tentative D call: TRBD1 (5 bases). This clonotype was obtained from a male donor in good health and CMV-seronegative. The sample was PBMCs. As DNA, the CDR3 is TGTGCCAGCAGCCCGGACCCGACAGCCTATGGCTACACCTTC. Translating it yields CASSPDPTAYGYTF.